The 18 T cell receptor beta chains presented below share a single source sample, sequenced in a study of blood T cells in healthy people across ages. Primed by a sample-barcoded 5' primer and a J-beta primer mix, a second PCR proceeded for about 7 to 12 cycles. TCRdb re-called the 5' RACE reads with MiXCR, one entry per CDR3 protein. The profile shows about 780,000 distinct CDR3 sequences, about 46% of them singletons. The sequenced sample was blood. The receptors shown here come from an elderly man in good health.

This clonotype was found many times. The chain carries TRBV29-1 and TRBJ2-7, with D perhaps given as TRBD1 or TRBD2 (6 bases each). Germline lookup yields CDR1 SQVTM and CDR2 ANQGSEA. V gave up 6 bases and J gave up 7 bases, with 22 bases separating them. The CDR3 is made up of 14 amino acids. The CDR3 loop reads CSVATGRRGGEQYF. The DNA for the CDR3 is TGCAGCGTCGCCACAGGGAGGAGGGGTGGGGAGCAGTACTTC.

This CDR3 is CASSSTGQLIMNTEAFF. For the CDR3, the DNA is TGTGCCAGCAGCTCCACGGGACAGCTTATTATGAACACTGAAGCTTTCTTT. The chain has TRBV7-2 and TRBJ1-1; 7 bases fit TRBD1. Germline CDR1 reads SGHTA; CDR2 reads FQGNSA. The CDR3 extends over 17 amino acids. The J segment lost 0 bases and the V segment lost 4 bases, leaving 11 bases of the junction unmatched.

Of note for this clonotype: A much larger clone sits a single nucleotide away, making a read error possible. V gene TRBV28 combines with J gene TRBJ2-3; 8 positions agree with TRBD1. The germline V gene encodes CDR1 MDHEN and CDR2 SYDVKM. The CDR3 runs 13 residues. The CDR3 protein is CATRGLSTGTQYF. As DNA, the CDR3 is TGTGCCACCAGGGGGCTGAGCACAGGTACGCAGTATTTT.

The rearrangement links TRBV6-2 or TRBV6-3 to TRBJ2-7; 8 nucleotides line up with TRBD1. V shed 7 bases and J 2 bases; nucleotides not matched to a gene: 10. There are 15 residues in the CDR3. Germline lookup yields CDR1 MNHEY and CDR2 SVGEGT. The CDR3, as DNA: TGTGCCAGCAAGCCATCCGGGACAGGACCCTACGAGCAGTACTTC. This codes for CASKPSGTGPYEQYF.

This clonotype was detected a few times. The chain uses TRBV11-2 and TRBJ2-3; D possibly corresponds to TRBD2 (6 bases). Germline assignment: CDR1 SGHAT and CDR2 FQNNGV. Deletions cut 3 bases from V and 5 bases from J, with 18 bases between. The CDR3 has 16 amino acids. Written as DNA, the CDR3 is TGTGCCAGCAGCTTCGAGCGGGCCGTTCGTGGAGATACGCAGTATTTT. Translated: CASSFERAVRGDTQYF. Variable domain in full (rest from reference TRBV11-2 and TRBJ2-3): EAGVAQSPRYKIIEKRQSVAFWCNPISGHATLYWYQQILGQGPKLLIQFQNNGVVDDSQLPKDRFSAERLKGVDSTLKIQPAKLEDSAVYLCASSFERAVRGDTQYFGPGTRLTVL.

This clonotype was counted only a few times. The chain is built from TRBV10-3 and TRBJ2-7, with TRBD2 matching over 7 bases. CDR1 is ENHRY, CDR2 SYGVKD, per germline. The J segment lost 7 bases and the V segment lost 3 bases, leaving 9 bases of the junction unmatched. This CDR3 contains 14 residues. This chain's CDR3 is CAISDLAGAREQYF. CDR3 sequence (DNA): TGTGCCATCAGTGATCTTGCGGGAGCGAGGGAGCAGTACTTC.

The chain combines TRBV7-3 with TRBJ2-3; 9 bases are a match to TRBD2. The germline V gene encodes CDR1 SGHTA and CDR2 FQGTGA. The CDR3 loop spans 15 amino acids. Trimming took 1 base from V and 4 from J; bases not matched to a gene: 3. CDR3 protein: CASSLSSGSSDTQYF. CDR3 in DNA: TGTGCCAGCAGCTTAAGTAGCGGGAGTTCAGATACGCAGTATTTT.

About this clonotype itself: A clone one base away is much larger, so this may be a read error. The genes are TRBV20-1 and TRBJ2-1; 7 bases align to TRBD1. Matching the DNA end better, TRBJ2-7 makes the J call doubtful. Germline V lookup: CDR1 DFQATT, CDR2 SNEGSKA (reference sequence). This CDR3 contains 11 residues. The CDR3 bases are TGCAGTGCCATACAGGGGTGCGAGCAGTACTTC. This gives the protein CSAIQGCEQYF.

The CDR3 bases are TGTGCCACCAGCAGAGATCGTCTAGCGGGAGCCGAGCAGTACTTC. Encoded protein: CATSRDRLAGAEQYF. This sequence joins TRBV15 and TRBJ2-7, with 10 bases fitting TRBD2. The CDR3 is 15 amino acids. Germline V CDR1 and CDR2: LNHNV, YYDKDF (reference sequence). V shed 0 bases and J 6 bases; nucleotides not matched to a gene: 5.

V is TRBV6-1 and J is TRBJ1-2, with TRBD1 matching 8 bases. This CDR3 has 14 residues. The V segment lost 6 bases and the J segment 6 bases; nucleotides outside the gene matches: 9. Germline CDR1 is MNHNS and CDR2 is SASEGT. For the CDR3, the DNA is TGTGCCAGCAGCTATATCACAGGGGGGGATGGCTACACCTTC. It translates to CASSYITGGDGYTF.

The chain has TRBV20-1 and TRBJ2-5, with D tentatively TRBD2 (5 bases). The J call may be in error: the DNA end matches TRBJ2-7 better. This CDR3 contains 15 residues. Germline CDR1 and CDR2: DFQATT and SNEGSKA (reference sequence). The CDR3 nucleotides are TGCAGTGCTAGCTTAGGGTCTAACGGGATCTACGAGCAGTACTTC. It yields the protein CSASLGSNGIYEQYF.

With respect to this clonotype: Germline is not matched at one junction end, which may reflect a read error. The rearrangement joins TRBV5-5 to TRBJ1-4; TRBD1 is a possible D gene (6 bases). The germline V gene encodes CDR1 SGHKS and CDR2 YYEKEE (reference sequence). The CDR3 totals 14 residues. In DNA form, the CDR3 reads TGTGCCAGCAGCCGGGTGGACAGTAATGAAGAACTGTTTTTT. This gives the protein CASSRVDSNEELFF.

On this clonotype: Its ends do not fully match the called genes, so a read error is possible. The rearrangement links TRBV20-1 to TRBJ2-7, with 10 bases lining up with TRBD2. Looked up from germline, CDR1 is DFQATT and CDR2 is SNEGSKA (reference sequence). The CDR3 is made up of 16 amino acids. The CDR3 DNA reads TGCAGTGCTCCCGAGTCCAGCGGGAGGGCCCTATACGAGCGGTACTTC. Translating gives CSAPESSGRALYERYF.

The chain links TRBV10-2 to TRBJ2-4; TRBD2 agrees at 7 bases. The CDR3 totals 13 residues. The ends lost 5 bases at V and 7 bases at J; junction bases unmatched: 5. Germline V gene data show CDR1 as WSHSY and CDR2 as SAAADI. The CDR3 nucleotides are TGCGCCAGCAGTAGTAGGGAGGGGAACATTCAGTACTTC. Translated, it gives CASSSREGNIQYF.

The rearrangement links TRBV12-3 or TRBV12-4 to TRBJ2-2; D possibly corresponds to TRBD2 (6 bases). The CDR3 has 15 residues. The germline V and J ends were trimmed by 7 bases and 8 bases, with 20 bases remaining between them. The CDR3 spells CASTSLAGPEGELFF. CDR3 bases: TGTGCCAGCACCTCTCTGGCGGGGCCGGAGGGGGAGCTGTTTTTT.

This clonotype has a handful of counts. The V gene is TRBV7-9, the J gene TRBJ2-1; D uncertain. The CDR3 contains 14 residues. With 0 bases removed from V and 0 bases from J, the gap between germline ends came to 3 bases. The germline V gene has CDR1 SEHNR and CDR2 FQNEAQ (reference sequence). The CDR3 DNA sequence: TGTGCCAGCAGCTTAGCGAACTCCTACAATGAGCAGTTCTTC. Translating it yields CASSLANSYNEQFF. Full variable domain (outside the CDR3, taken from reference TRBV7-9 and TRBJ2-1): DTGVSQNPRHKITKRGQNVTFRCDPISEHNRLYWYRQTLGQGPEFLTYFQNEAQLEKSRLLSDRFSAERPKGSFSTLEIQRTEQGDSAMYLCASSLANSYNEQFFGPGTRLTVL.

In its sample, this clonotype was seen a few times. The chain carries TRBV29-1 and TRBJ2-3; D tentatively reads TRBD1 or TRBD2 (5 bases each). V was cut by 6 bases and J by 1 base, with 14 bases left in between. The length of the CDR3 is 14 residues. Germline V gene sequence: CDR1 SQVTM, CDR2 ANQGSEA. CDR3 loop: CSVGDPRRTDTQYF. The CDR3 DNA follows: TGCAGCGTGGGGGACCCCCGGCGCACAGATACGCAGTATTTT.

This clonotype was counted only a few times. The chain joins TRBV4-3 to TRBJ2-5, with 14 bases fitting TRBD2. CDR1 and CDR2 (germline): LGHNA, YSLEER. The V gene end was trimmed by 0 bases and the J gene end by 2 bases; junction bases not matched to a gene: 8. This CDR3 region has 19 residues. CDR3 protein: CASSQERLAGGGRQETQYF. CDR3 bases: TGCGCCAGCAGCCAAGAAAGACTAGCGGGAGGGGGGCGTCAAGAGACCCAGTACTTC.